This TCR beta chain emerged from a study of CD8 T cells in Susac syndrome (dated by TCRdb to between 2019 and 2020). At the level of the whole study: Whether CD8+ T cell activation and differentiation in Susac syndrome was antigen driven was tested using repertoire sequencing. The clonality of the CD8+ T cell repertoire was compared across around twelve healthy donors, some 14 Susac syndrome patients and around 16 multiple sclerosis patients. Points the paper makes about the study in general: The number of individuals in the TCR sequencing and HLA analysis was recognized as being relatively small.

V loses 8 bases, J loses 1 base, and the germline ends lie 6 bases apart. The CDR3 holds 12 amino acids from the cysteine to the phenylalanine. Only CDR3 DNA is held: 36 bases, read in frame from base 1. RNA was extracted using the RNeasy kit, and roughly 0.45 to 1 microgram was reverse transcribed with random hexamers. The immunoSEQ multiplex PCR assay, covering 54 Vbeta and 13 Jbeta segments, was used to amplify TCR beta CDR3 regions. PCR amplification bias was corrected using a synthetic template baseline for primer optimization and computational correction. The paper's data handling went like this. Reads were annotated to V, D and J genes according to IMGT and were analyzed with immunoSEQ Analyzer, with only productive sequences retained. To calculate clonality, Shannon entropy was normalized by log2 of the number of productive unique sequences and then subtracted from one. Public and private clones were assessed among the 100 most prevalent clones of each patient and control. Susac-specific clones were defined as absent from healthy and MS cohorts, some 1,000 published viral clones and other ImmuneACCESS disease sequences. TCRdb redid the processing of the public reads, applying fastp at Q25 and MiXCR, and retained in-frame beta chains. Records with the same CDR3 protein are collapsed into one entry carrying the most frequent genes and DNA. TCRdb's processing, not the study's, gives the V and J calls here. This sample comprises about 150,000 distinct CDR3 sequences, around 95% of them detected only once. The leading ten clones occupy roughly 0.16% of the sample.

With respect to this clonotype: Its antigen is unknown. No much larger clonotype is one base removed from it; base qualities were not supplied.

High-throughput TCR beta sequencing profiled peripheral blood CD8+ and CD4+ T cells from healthy donors, Susac syndrome patients and multiple sclerosis patients. Multiple sclerosis controls were treatment-naive patients with stable or active relapsing-remitting disease fulfilling revised McDonald criteria. CD8+ TEMRA cells were enriched by FACS, while bulk CD8+ and CD4+ T cells were purified by magnetic negative isolation. Blood was collected in EDTA tubes and processed within 24 hours, with PBMCs isolated through density gradient centrifugation. PBMCs intended for TCR sequencing were cryopreserved in liquid nitrogen and thawed later in a water bath at 37 degrees C. The sorted or isolated CD4+, CD8+ and CD8+ TEMRA cells reached a purity of at least 90%.

The receptor was isolated from a human donor with multiple sclerosis. The chain couples TRBV12-3 or TRBV12-4 to TRBJ2-1, with the D gene call left open. What was sequenced was CD8+ T cells from PBMCs. CDR3 reads: CASSRSYNEQFF. In nucleotides, the sequence is TGTGCCAGCTCTCGGTCCTACAATGAGCAGTTCTTC.